A selection of T cell receptor beta chains follows, all from one sample in a study of CD8+ T cells in alopecia areata. The assay was immunoSEQ multiplex PCR, and TCRdb's table has in-frame clones only and misses some. Found here are about 290,000 clones, 55% to 70% of them singletons; the top ten hold approximately 1.7%. Sequencing used CD4+ T cells sorted from blood, obtained at week 24, from a patient treated with tofacitinib. These receptors were collected from a human donor with alopecia areata. CDR3s include the opening cysteine and the closing phenylalanine or tryptophan. The order of the fields is J gene, CDR3 length, V gene, clone size, D gene, CDR3 protein, CDR3 DNA. The D gene is left open where the match is weak. Clone size is stated in some rows and not others, as once, few, many or a class when expanded.

>TRBJ2-3|17|TRBV28|few|TRBD1
CASSPWGQGIRTDTQYF
TGTGCCAGCAGTCCCTGGGGACAGGGGATTCGCACAGATACGCAGTATTTT
>TRBJ1-2|12|TRBV5-6|.|.
CASSLPSRGYTF
TGTGCCAGCAGCTTGCCTAGTCGTGGCTACACCTTC
>TRBJ1-2|13|TRBV30|.|.
CAWSKTGRYGYTF
TGTGCCTGGAGTAAGACAGGCCGCTATGGCTACACCTTC
>TRBJ1-2|12|TRBV11-2|few|.
CASSSDGYGYTF
TGTGCCAGCAGCTCGGACGGCTATGGCTACACCTTC
>TRBJ1-2|14|TRBV29-1|.|TRBD1
CSVLRGDRGGGYTF
TGCAGCGTTCTCAGGGGGGACAGGGGAGGCGGCTACACCTTC
>TRBJ2-7|13|TRBV30|.|TRBD2
CAWSSGGLYEQYF
TGTGCCTGGAGTAGCGGGGGGCTCTACGAGCAGTACTTC
>TRBJ2-3|17|TRBV14|few|TRBD2
CASSPNHSGDRTDTQYF
TGTGCCAGCAGCCCCAATCATAGCGGGGACCGAACAGATACGCAGTATTTT
>TRBJ1-4|13|TRBV9|few|TRBD1
CASSDPAGGKLFF
TGTGCCAGCAGCGATCCGGCAGGGGGAAAACTGTTTTTT
>TRBJ2-2|12|TRBV5-6|.|.
CASSFFAGELFF
TGTGCCAGCAGCTTTTTCGCCGGGGAGCTGTTTTTT
>TRBJ1-1|12|TRBV29-1|few|.
CSLRTVNTEAFF
TGCAGCCTGCGGACGGTGAACACTGAAGCTTTCTTT
>TRBJ1-6|17|TRBV30|.|.
CAWSKSSGRGYNSPLHF
TGTGCCTGGAGTAAGTCGTCGGGCAGGGGCTATAATTCACCCCTCCACTTT
>TRBJ2-7|13|TRBV5-1|few|.
CASSFLGVYEQYF
TGCGCCAGCAGCTTCCTGGGTGTCTACGAGCAGTACTTC
>TRBJ1-1|12|TRBV7-9|.|.
CASSVSGPEAFF
TGTGCCAGCAGCGTCAGTGGGCCTGAAGCTTTCTTT
>TRBJ2-7|13|TRBV7-6|.|TRBD1
CASSSGQIYEQYF
TGTGCCAGCAGCTCGGGACAGATCTACGAGCAGTACTTC
>TRBJ2-5|13|TRBV30|.|.
CALEVGSQETQYF
TGTGCTTTGGAGGTTGGGAGCCAAGAGACCCAGTACTTC